Listed below are T cell receptor beta chains from one sample, sequenced in a study of patients and donors after allogeneic stem cell transplantation. MiXCR, applied by TCRdb to the RT-PCR reads, yields one record per CDR3 protein. The table lists approximately 150,000 distinct CDR3 sequences, 24% of them singletons. Sequencing used blood, either unsorted or a sorted T cell fraction (not recorded which). These receptors all stem from a human donor who was either an allogeneic HSCT recipient or a stem cell or donor lymphocyte infusion donor (not recorded which). It is not recorded whose cells these are; they may come from a transplant donor. Each CDR3 is given with its conserved first and last residue. A D gene is named only where the DNA matches it firmly. Clone size appears in some rows only: once, few, many, or a class for an expanded clone.

cdr3_nt cdr3_aa j_call d_call v_call clone_size
TGTGCCAGCAGTTACACAGGGGCTTTTGACACTGAAGCTTTCTTT CASSYTGAFDTEAFF TRBJ1-1 TRBD1 TRBV6-6 many
TGTGCCAGTAGTATTCGAGGGGGCGAAACTGAAGCTTTCTTT CASSIRGGETEAFF TRBJ1-1 TRBD1 TRBV19 .
TGTGCCAGCAGCACTCCCCTAAGAGGACTTGCTCCAGGCGAGCAGTACTTC CASSTPLRGLAPGEQYF TRBJ2-7 . TRBV4-2 once
TGCAGTGCCCAGGGGGGCGGGTACGAGCAGTACTTC CSAQGGGYEQYF TRBJ2-7 . TRBV20-1 few
TGTGCCAGCAGTTTACGGGACAACGTTTTAAGGGGGAATGGCTACACCTTC CASSLRDNVLRGNGYTF TRBJ1-2 . TRBV12-3/TRBV12-4 .
TGTGCCAGCTCACCAGGGGCGGACCGGACGGGGTTCTTC CASSPGADRTGFF TRBJ2-1 . TRBV18 few
TGCGCCAGCAGCAAAACGGGGGGGAATGAGCAGTTCTTC CASSKTGGNEQFF TRBJ2-1 TRBD2 TRBV4-3 .
TGTGCCACCAGCAGAGAACCAGGATGGGCAGGACGCACTGAAGCTTTCTTT CATSREPGWAGRTEAFF TRBJ1-1 . TRBV15 few
TGTGCCAGCAGTTTGGCCCACCCTACTGAAGCTTTCTTT CASSLAHPTEAFF TRBJ1-1 . TRBV12-3/TRBV12-4 .
TGTGCCAGCAGCCCACAGGGGGGAAACACCATATATTTT CASSPQGGNTIYF TRBJ1-3 TRBD1 TRBV6-6 .
TGCAGCGTTGAAGACCCAGACACCGCGAACACCGGGGAGCTGTTTTTT CSVEDPDTANTGELFF TRBJ2-2 . TRBV29-1 .
TGCAGCGTGAAACAGCCCGGGACGGGGAACTATGGCTACACCTTC CSVKQPGTGNYGYTF TRBJ1-2 . TRBV29-1 many
TGTGCCAGCACCAGACAGGGGGTCGACAATGAGCAGTTCTTC CASTRQGVDNEQFF TRBJ2-1 TRBD1 TRBV28 few